What follows are 22 T cell receptor beta chains derived from one specimen sequenced in a study of blood T cell repertoires in COVID-19. Here immunoSEQ multiplex PCR was the method, and the copy in TCRdb shows in-frame clones only, minus some. Of about 300,000 clones listed, around 88% are singletons. The sequencing input was peripheral blood. The receptors derive from a woman aged 30 to 39 who had recovered from COVID-19.

This clone was recorded a few times. The chain uses TRBV27 and TRBJ2-2, with 10 bases identical to TRBD2. The CDR3 covers 18 residues. V trimming: 7 bases; J trimming: 6 bases; junction bases outside the gene matches: 17. Germline V gene lookup returns CDR1 MNHEY and CDR2 SMNVEV (reference sequence). The CDR3 region is CASTLRASGGLRAGELFF. The CDR3 nucleotides read TGTGCCAGCACCCTTAGGGCTAGCGGGGGCCTCAGAGCCGGGGAGCTGTTTTTT.

The chain joins TRBV18 to TRBJ1-6, with TRBD1 matching over 8 bases. After removal of 3 bases from V and 8 bases from J, the junction contained 6 bases not matched to a gene. The germline CDR1 and CDR2 sequences are KGHSH and LQKENI. The CDR3 is 15 amino acids. The chain's CDR3 is CASSPTGASDSPLHF. The CDR3 coding sequence is TGTGCCAGCTCACCGACAGGGGCATCAGATTCACCCCTCCACTTT.

In its sample, this clone was seen once. This rearrangement joins TRBV3-1 (or the pseudogene TRBV3-2) to TRBJ1-3, with 10 nucleotides matching TRBD1. This CDR3 contains 14 residues. The germline gives CDR1 LGHDT, CDR2 YNNKEL (reference sequence). The V segment lost 3 bases and the J segment 8 bases; nucleotides outside the gene matches: 4. CDR3 amino acids: CASSQTGGRDTIYF. CDR3 bases: TGTGCCAGCAGCCAGACAGGGGGCCGGGACACCATATATTTT.

V and J are TRBV2 and TRBJ1-2; 10 bases are shared with TRBD1. There are 13 residues in the CDR3. The ends lost 8 bases at V and 13 bases at J; junction bases unmatched: 13. In germline, CDR1 is SNHLY, CDR2 FYNNEI. Written as DNA, the CDR3 is TGTGCCAGCGGGAAAGAAAGACAGGGGGCTAGCACCTTC. Protein: CASGKERQGASTF.

The V call is TRBV18, the J call TRBJ2-1; the match to TRBD2 covers 8 bases. Germline trimming cut 0 bases from V and 6 bases from J; bases unmatched to any gene: 4. CDR1 and CDR2 (germline): KGHSH, LQKENI. The CDR3 loop spans 15 amino acids. The CDR3 region is CASSPPGLAGNEQFF. CDR3 DNA sequence: TGTGCCAGCTCACCACCCGGACTAGCAGGCAATGAGCAGTTCTTC.

Only one count was recorded for this clone. The chain has TRBV2 and TRBJ1-1, with 7 bases that match TRBD1. The CDR3 covers 12 residues. J gave up 5 bases and V 5 bases, and 2 bases lay outside the gene matches. Germline V gives CDR1 SNHLY, CDR2 FYNNEI. The CDR3 nucleotides are TGTGCCAGCAGTCCACAGGGGACTGAAGCTTTCTTT. The encoded protein is CASSPQGTEAFF.

The V gene is TRBV5-4, the J gene TRBJ2-2; 11 positions match TRBD1. CDR1 is SGHNT, CDR2 YYREEE, per germline (reference sequence). This CDR3 is built from 16 residues. The V and J ends lost 4 bases and 4 bases, in that order; junction bases with no gene match: 6. The CDR3 DNA reads as TGTGCCAGCAGCACCTGGACAGGGGGCCCCACCGGGGAGCTGTTTTTT. Protein product: CASSTWTGGPTGELFF.

The chain carries TRBV6-2 or TRBV6-3 and TRBJ2-1; perhaps TRBD1 as D (6 bases). V lost 1 base and J 1 base, leaving 17 bases between the germline ends. This CDR3 has 18 residues. Germline loops: CDR1 MNHEY, CDR2 SVGEGT. The CDR3 region has the DNA TGTGCCAGCAGTTACTTAGTAACAGGGATGTGGTCCTACAATGAGCAGTTCTTC. Its protein is CASSYLVTGMWSYNEQFF.

The rearrangement links TRBV19 to TRBJ1-1; 11 nucleotides line up with TRBD1. Unmatched junction bases numbered 13, after V lost 3 bases and J lost 10 bases. The length of the CDR3 is 16 residues. Germline V gene sequence: CDR1 LNHDA, CDR2 SQIVND (reference sequence). The CDR3 reads CASSMSGGTGGGGAFF. DNA for the CDR3: TGTGCCAGTAGTATGAGCGGAGGGACAGGGGGTGGCGGAGCTTTCTTT.

The rearrangement joins TRBV28 to TRBJ2-3; TRBD1 is a possible D gene (5 bases). The ends were cut back, 2 bases at V and 5 bases at J, with 14 bases in the middle. The CDR3 sequence is 15 residues long. Germline V lookup: CDR1 MDHEN, CDR2 SYDVKM. The CDR3 spells CASSLGWGGGDTQYF. The CDR3 DNA follows: TGTGCCAGCAGTTTAGGGTGGGGCGGTGGAGATACGCAGTATTTT.

The chain uses TRBV2 and TRBJ1-4, with 10 nucleotides matching TRBD1. Germline V gives CDR1 SNHLY, CDR2 FYNNEI. The CDR3 loop spans 16 amino acids. The J segment lost 6 bases and the V segment lost 6 bases, leaving 10 bases of the junction unmatched. The CDR3 nucleotides are TGTGCCAGCAGCCACCGGGACAGGGGTCTTGATGAAAAACTGTTTTTT. Translation: CASSHRDRGLDEKLFF. The full variable domain, its missing parts supplied by reference TRBV2 and TRBJ1-4, is EPEVTQTPSHQVTQMGQEVILRCVPISNHLYFYWYRQILGQKVEFLVSFYNNEISEKSEIFDDQFSVERPDGSNFTLKIRSTKLEDSAMYFCASSHRDRGLDEKLFFGSGTQLSVL.

This clone has a single count. The chain has TRBV4-3 and TRBJ2-5; D is possibly TRBD1 (6 bases). The CDR3 is made up of 14 amino acids. CDR1 is LGHNA, CDR2 YSLEER, per germline. V lost 1 base to trimming and J lost 3 bases, with 9 bases between them. In DNA, the CDR3 is TGCGCCAGCAGCCAAGCCCCAGGGGAAGAGACCCAGTACTTC. This codes for CASSQAPGEETQYF.

The V gene is TRBV2, the J gene TRBJ1-3; D is perhaps TRBD1 (5 bases). Germline V gene data show CDR1 as SNHLY and CDR2 as FYNNEI. The CDR3 has 17 residues. Trimming took 6 bases from V and 0 from J, leaving 18 bases between them. The CDR3 DNA reads TGTGCCAGCAGCGGACCCGGGACTCAGAGCTCTGGAAACACCATATATTTT. This sequence encodes CASSGPGTQSSGNTIYF.

This clone was seen just once. The chain has TRBV4-3 and TRBJ2-1; 14 bases agree with TRBD2. CDR3 length: 16 residues. Germline assignment: CDR1 LGHNA and CDR2 YSLEER. V lost 1 base, J lost 12 bases, and 8 bases stayed unmatched. CDR3 nucleotide sequence: TGCGCCAGCAGCCAAGCCCGACTAGCGGGGGGGCTGCTGCAGTTCTTC. Translated, it gives CASSQARLAGGLLQFF.

This chain links TRBV7-2 with TRBJ1-5, with unresolved D. Germline V lookup: CDR1 SGHTA, CDR2 FQGNSA. This CDR3 has 15 residues. The V end was cut by 0 bases, the J end by 2 bases, with 8 bases between. The CDR3 DNA follows: TGTGCCAGCAGCTTAGCGTCTCAGGGCAATCAGCCCCAGCATTTT. As protein: CASSLASQGNQPQHF.

This clone has a handful of counts. The V and J genes are TRBV28 and TRBJ2-2; no clear D gene. CDR1 is MDHEN, CDR2 SYDVKM, per germline. With 7 bases removed from V and 4 bases from J, the gap between germline ends came to 19 bases. The CDR3 sequence is 16 residues long. For the CDR3, the DNA is TGTGCCAGCACCGCTGGCGCTGCAGCGCCCACCGGGGAGCTGTTTTTT. The encoded protein is CASTAGAAAPTGELFF.

The chain recombines TRBV5-1 with TRBJ2-1, with D perhaps matching TRBD1 (5 bases). From germline, CDR1 is SGHRS and CDR2 YFSETQ. V was cut by 0 bases and J by 5 bases, with 12 bases left in between. The CDR3 has 15 amino acids. CDR3 region: CASSLVPRADNEQFF. Here the CDR3 DNA reads TGCGCCAGCAGCTTGGTTCCCAGGGCCGACAATGAGCAGTTCTTC.

This clone has just one count. This sequence joins TRBV6-4 and TRBJ2-7; D remains unclear. CDR1 and CDR2 from the germline V gene are MRHNA and SNTAGT. This CDR3 is 12 amino acids long. The V end lost 0 bases, the J end lost 8 bases, and 8 bases lay between the germline ends. The DNA for the CDR3 is TGTGCCAGCAGTGACTCAAGCGACCAGCAGTACTTC. Its protein is CASSDSSDQQYF.

The rearrangement links TRBV3-1 (or the pseudogene TRBV3-2) to TRBJ2-3; 10 bases line up with TRBD2. The CDR3 is made up of 13 amino acids. The V gene's germline CDR1 is LGHDT and CDR2 YNNKEL (reference sequence). J gave up 11 bases and V 6 bases, and 8 bases lay outside the gene matches. In nucleotides, the CDR3 is TGTGCCAGCAGGCGAAGCGGGGGGGCGGAGCAGTATTTT. It encodes CASRRSGGAEQYF.

The V call is TRBV27, the J call TRBJ2-5; weak D call: TRBD2 (6 bases). Germline CDR1 is MNHEY and CDR2 is SMNVEV (reference sequence). Trimming stripped 2 bases from V and 4 bases from J, with 17 bases between. CDR3 length equals 16 residues. CDR3 DNA: TGTGCCAGCAGTTTACTTCGGAGGGGCTCAGGAGAGACCCAGTACTTC. This gives the protein CASSLLRRGSGETQYF.

The chain combines TRBV6-1 with TRBJ1-1, with D possibly being TRBD1 (6 bases). V was trimmed by 4 bases and J by 4 bases, leaving 19 bases between them. This CDR3 region has 16 residues. The germline V gene has CDR1 MNHNS and CDR2 SASEGT. CDR3 sequence: CASSALRGLLSTEAFF. The CDR3 bases are TGTGCCAGCAGTGCCCTCAGGGGATTATTGAGCACTGAAGCTTTCTTT.

J is TRBJ2-1 and V is TRBV3-1 (or the pseudogene TRBV3-2); D ambiguous. V was trimmed by 3 bases and J by 14 bases, leaving 14 bases between them. The length of the CDR3 is 12 residues. Germline CDR1 reads LGHDT; CDR2 reads YNNKEL (reference sequence). The CDR3 spells CASSQVFRVKFF. For the CDR3, the DNA is TGTGCCAGCAGCCAGGTATTCCGGGTAAAGTTCTTC.